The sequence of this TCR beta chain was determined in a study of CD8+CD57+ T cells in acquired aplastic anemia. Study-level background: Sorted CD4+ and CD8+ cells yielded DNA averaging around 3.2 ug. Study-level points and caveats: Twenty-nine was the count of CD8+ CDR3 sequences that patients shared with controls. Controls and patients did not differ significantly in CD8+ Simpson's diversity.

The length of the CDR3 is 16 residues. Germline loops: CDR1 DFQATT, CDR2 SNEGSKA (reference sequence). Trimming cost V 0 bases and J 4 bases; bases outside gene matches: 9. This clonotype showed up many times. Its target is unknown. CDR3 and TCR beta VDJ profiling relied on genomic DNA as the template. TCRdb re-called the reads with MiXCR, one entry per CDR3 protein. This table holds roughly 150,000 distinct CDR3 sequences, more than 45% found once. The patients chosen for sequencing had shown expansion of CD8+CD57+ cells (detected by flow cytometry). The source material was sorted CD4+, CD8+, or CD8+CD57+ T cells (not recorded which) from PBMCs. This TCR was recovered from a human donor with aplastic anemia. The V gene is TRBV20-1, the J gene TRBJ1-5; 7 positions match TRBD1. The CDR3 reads CSARDSYDRENQPQHF. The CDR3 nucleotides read TGCAGTGCTAGAGATTCTTATGACAGGGAGAATCAGCCCCAGCATTTT.